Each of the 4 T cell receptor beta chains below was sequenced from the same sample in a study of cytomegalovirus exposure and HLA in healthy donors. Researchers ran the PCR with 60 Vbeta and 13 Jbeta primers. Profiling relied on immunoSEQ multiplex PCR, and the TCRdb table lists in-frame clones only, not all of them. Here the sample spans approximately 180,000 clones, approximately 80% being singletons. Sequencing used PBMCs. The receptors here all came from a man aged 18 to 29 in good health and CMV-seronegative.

The CDR3 nucleotides read TGTGCCAGCAGTTCTGCGGGACTCACAGATACGCAGTATTTT. Its protein is CASSSAGLTDTQYF. This chain connects TRBV27 to TRBJ2-3; tentatively, D is TRBD2 (6 bases). This CDR3 has 14 residues. Germline CDR1 is MNHEY and CDR2 is SMNVEV (reference sequence). Trimming shortened V by 4 bases and J by 2 bases, and 10 bases separated the two germline ends.

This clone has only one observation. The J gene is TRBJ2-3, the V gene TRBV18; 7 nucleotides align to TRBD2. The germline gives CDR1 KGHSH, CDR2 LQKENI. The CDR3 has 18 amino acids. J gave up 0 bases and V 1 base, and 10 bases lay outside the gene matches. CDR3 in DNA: TGTGCCAGCTCACCACTCGTCAGCGGGATTCCTAGCACAGATACGCAGTATTTT. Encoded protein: CASSPLVSGIPSTDTQYF.

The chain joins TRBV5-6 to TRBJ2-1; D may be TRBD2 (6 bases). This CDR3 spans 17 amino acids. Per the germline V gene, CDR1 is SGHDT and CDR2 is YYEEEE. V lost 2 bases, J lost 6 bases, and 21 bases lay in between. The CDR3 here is CASSLIYGGVGFNEQFF. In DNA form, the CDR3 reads TGTGCCAGCAGCTTAATTTACGGGGGTGTTGGATTCAATGAGCAGTTCTTC.

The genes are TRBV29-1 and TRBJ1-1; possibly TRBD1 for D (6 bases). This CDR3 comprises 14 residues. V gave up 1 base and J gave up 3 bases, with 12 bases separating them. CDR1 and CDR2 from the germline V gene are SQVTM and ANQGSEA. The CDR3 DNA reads TGCAGCGTTGAAGTTGGGGGCAGATACACTGAAGCTTTCTTT. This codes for CSVEVGGRYTEAFF. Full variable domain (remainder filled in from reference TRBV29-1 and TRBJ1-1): SAVISQKPSRDICQRGTSLTIQCQVDSQVTMMFWYRQQPGQSLTLIATANQGSEATYESGFVIDKFPISRPNLTFSTLTVSNMSPEDSSIYLCSVEVGGRYTEAFFGQGTRLTVV.